The 19 T cell receptor beta chains below all came from one sample that was sequenced in a study of vaccination and CD4 T cells after COVID-19. The antigens of these receptors remain unknown. An Oncomine TCR Beta short-read assay was used to sequence the DNA from cultured CD4+ T cells. TCRdb passed the PCR reads through MiXCR, listing each CDR3 protein once. The sample lists about 20,000 distinct CDR3 sequences, over 35% occurring once. The sample's time point: late sampling 161 to 241 days after vaccination in a few convalescent patients. As for treatment: approximately 9-day PBMC culture with coronavirus spike peptide pools or control peptides (ViraFEST assay). The sample consisted of CD4+ T cells from blood, cultured in vitro, taken about 7 months after SARS-CoV-2 vaccination. The source of these receptors is a human donor who had recovered from COVID-19.

This clonotype was seen a handful of times. The CDR3 loop reads CASSLQARNNEQFF. The CDR3 DNA reads TGTGCCAGCAGCTTACAGGCTAGAAACAATGAGCAGTTCTTC. V usage is TRBV7-9 and J usage is TRBJ2-1, with no clear D. The CDR3 sequence is 14 residues long. The V and J ends lost 2 bases and 5 bases respectively, with 10 bases between them. The germline V gene encodes CDR1 SEHNR and CDR2 FQNEAQ (reference sequence).

The chain employs TRBV19 and TRBJ2-6; TRBD1 might be the D (6 bases). V was trimmed by 5 bases and J by 4 bases, leaving 15 bases between them. Germline loops: CDR1 LNHDA, CDR2 SQIVND (reference sequence). The CDR3 length is 16 residues. Here the CDR3 DNA reads TGTGCCAGTAGTCAACAAACAGGGTTCGGGGCCAACGTCCTGACTTTC. Translation: CASSQQTGFGANVLTF. The full variable domain, rest sourced from reference TRBV19 and TRBJ2-6, is DGGITQSPKYLFRKEGQNVTLSCEQNLNHDAMYWYRQDPGQGLRLIYYSQIVNDFQKGDIAEGYSVSREKKESFPLTVTSAQKNPTAFYLCASSQQTGFGANVLTFGAGSRLTVL.

V and J are TRBV6-5 and TRBJ2-7, with D hard to call. V was pared by 2 bases and J by 4 bases, with 15 bases between. Germline V gives CDR1 MNHEY, CDR2 SVGAGI. The CDR3 length is 15 residues. DNA of the CDR3: TGTGCCAGCAGTTACGCTCTCAGCCCGGTTTACGAGCAGTACTTC. Translated: CASSYALSPVYEQYF.

CDR3 residues: CATSRPPGQASSYNEQFF. For the CDR3, the DNA is TGTGCCACCAGCAGACCCCCGGGGCAGGCTAGCTCCTACAATGAGCAGTTCTTC. The chain employs TRBV15 and TRBJ2-1; D could derive from TRBD1 or TRBD2 (5 bases each). Germline lookup yields CDR1 LNHNV and CDR2 YYDKDF (reference sequence). V was clipped by 2 bases and J by 0 bases, with 17 bases between them. The length of the CDR3 is 18 residues.

V is TRBV7-2 and J is TRBJ1-3; D unclear. Trimming removed 2 bases from V and 3 bases from J, with 5 bases in between. CDR1 is SGHTA and CDR2 is FQGNSA in the germline V gene. This CDR3 spans 13 amino acids. This CDR3 is CASSLRRGNTIYF. CDR3 bases: TGTGCCAGCAGCTTACGCCGTGGAAACACCATATATTTT.

The chain recombines TRBV2 with TRBJ2-3; no clear D gene. Germline CDR1 reads SNHLY; CDR2 reads FYNNEI. Trimming shortened V by 3 bases and J by 2 bases, and 6 bases separated the two germline ends. The CDR3 covers 13 residues. The CDR3 loop is CASSDGSTDTQYF. For the CDR3, the DNA is TGTGCCAGCAGTGATGGGTCCACAGATACGCAGTATTTT.

This clonotype was detected a few times. The chain carries TRBV27 and TRBJ1-2; D is possibly TRBD1 (5 bases). In germline, CDR1 is MNHEY, CDR2 SMNVEV (reference sequence). The CDR3 runs 12 residues. The V end was cut by 5 bases, the J end by 2 bases, with 6 bases between. CDR3 in DNA: TGTGCCAGCAGTCGGGACAACTATGGCTACACCTTC. It codes for CASSRDNYGYTF.

The chain employs TRBV20-1 and TRBJ2-1; TRBD2 matches at 8 bases. The V and J ends lost 3 bases and 6 bases, in that order; junction bases with no gene match: 7. CDR1 DFQATT and CDR2 SNEGSKA come from the germline V gene (reference sequence). CDR3 length: 14 residues. CDR3 DNA: TGCAGTGCTAGCGGGGGGGCCGCGGGCAATGAGCAGTTCTTC. It yields the protein CSASGGAAGNEQFF.

The chain has TRBV7-9 and TRBJ1-6; the D is unclear. Germline loops: CDR1 SEHNR, CDR2 FQNEAQ (reference sequence). CDR3 length: 15 amino acids. Trimming stripped 5 bases from V and 7 bases from J, with 15 bases between. Written as DNA, the CDR3 is TGTGCCAGCAGCCCCCACGCAGAGAGCAATTCACCCCTCCACTTT. Translated: CASSPHAESNSPLHF.

This clonotype was observed a handful of times. This chain links TRBV7-2 with TRBJ2-7; no firm D call. The CDR3 extends over 13 amino acids. Trimming took off 1 base at V and 7 bases at J, with 11 bases between the two ends. The germline CDR1 and CDR2 sequences are SGHTA and FQGNSA. The CDR3 sequence: CASSLGSDREQYF. The CDR3, as DNA: TGTGCCAGCAGCTTAGGGTCGGATCGGGAGCAGTACTTC. Supplemented by reference TRBV7-2 and TRBJ2-7, the full variable domain reads GAGVSQSPSNKVTEKGKDVELRCDPISGHTALYWYRQSLGQGLEFLIYFQGNSAPDKSGLPSDRFSAERTGGSVSTLTIQRTQQEDSAVYLCASSLGSDREQYFGPGTRLTVT.

The CDR3 sequence is CSASRGSGDTEAFF. The CDR3, as DNA: TGCAGTGCTAGTCGGGGGTCAGGGGACACTGAAGCTTTCTTT. V is TRBV20-1 and J is TRBJ1-1; possible D gene TRBD1, 6 bases. The CDR3 is made up of 14 amino acids. The germline gives CDR1 DFQATT, CDR2 SNEGSKA (reference sequence). V was cut by 3 bases and J by 3 bases, with 14 bases left in between.

CDR3 in amino acids: CASSFRGQSQETQYF. For the CDR3, the DNA is TGTGCCAGCAGCTTCAGGGGCCAATCCCAAGAGACCCAGTACTTC. The chain employs TRBV7-3 and TRBJ2-5; a possible D gene is TRBD1 (6 bases). V lost 3 bases and J 1 base, leaving 12 bases between the germline ends. Per germline, CDR1 SGHTA and CDR2 FQGTGA. CDR3 length: 15 amino acids.

The genes are TRBV24-1 and TRBJ2-1; D gene uncertain. Per the germline V gene, CDR1 is KGHDR and CDR2 is SFDVKD. This CDR3 contains 13 residues. Trimming shortened V by 1 base and J by 8 bases, and 8 bases separated the two germline ends. The CDR3 reads CATSDFKSDEQFF. CDR3 DNA sequence: TGTGCCACCAGTGATTTCAAATCTGATGAGCAGTTCTTC.

The chain carries TRBV20-1 and TRBJ2-1; 9 bases map to TRBD2. Trimming took 3 bases from V and 3 from J; bases not matched to a gene: 9. From germline, CDR1 is DFQATT and CDR2 SNEGSKA (reference sequence). The CDR3 runs to 16 residues. The CDR3 loop reads CSARDLAGRLYNEQFF. CDR3 bases: TGCAGTGCTAGGGATCTAGCGGGGCGACTCTACAATGAGCAGTTCTTC.

The chain couples TRBV29-1 to TRBJ2-5; 10 bases agree with TRBD1. The CDR3 covers 14 residues. Trimming at V came to 2 bases and at J to 5 bases, leaving 5 bases not matched to a gene. Germline V CDR1 and CDR2: SQVTM, ANQGSEA. The CDR3 spells CSVEKGQGWETQYF. The CDR3 DNA reads as TGCAGCGTTGAAAAGGGACAGGGGTGGGAGACCCAGTACTTC. Full variable domain (outside the CDR3, taken from reference TRBV29-1 and TRBJ2-5): SAVISQKPSRDICQRGTSLTIQCQVDSQVTMMFWYRQQPGQSLTLIATANQGSEATYESGFVIDKFPISRPNLTFSTLTVSNMSPEDSSIYLCSVEKGQGWETQYFGPGTRLLVL.

This clonotype appeared once. V and J are TRBV20-1 and TRBJ2-2; 7 positions match TRBD1. Looked up from germline, CDR1 is DFQATT and CDR2 is SNEGSKA (reference sequence). This CDR3 has 16 amino acids. V dropped 6 bases and J dropped 5; count of bases not matched to a gene: 15. The CDR3 sequence: CSARPALTGVTGELFF. The CDR3 DNA reads TGCAGTGCCCGTCCGGCGCTAACAGGGGTAACCGGGGAGCTGTTTTTT.

This clonotype was recorded a few times. The gene calls are TRBV2 and TRBJ2-7; weak D call: TRBD1 (5 bases). The CDR3 has 14 residues. The germline V gene has CDR1 SNHLY and CDR2 FYNNEI. The ends were cut back, 2 bases at V and 1 base at J, with 9 bases in the middle. The CDR3 coding sequence is TGTGCCAGCAGTGAAAACAGGTATTCCTACGAGCAGTACTTC. This codes for CASSENRYSYEQYF.

The chain employs TRBV20-1 and TRBJ2-7; TRBD2 matches at 9 bases. The CDR3 covers 15 residues. V was pared by 4 bases and J by 5 bases, with 12 bases of the junction left unmatched. Germline lookup yields CDR1 DFQATT and CDR2 SNEGSKA (reference sequence). CDR3 amino acids: CSAIPAGGLAHEQYF. The CDR3 DNA follows: TGCAGTGCTATCCCGGCGGGGGGACTAGCTCACGAGCAGTACTTC.

This clonotype was detected only a few times. This rearrangement joins TRBV7-6 to TRBJ2-1; no firm D call. V lost 1 base, J lost 8 bases, and 21 bases lay in between. CDR1 SGHVS and CDR2 FNYEAQ come from the germline V gene. The CDR3 totals 17 residues. The CDR3 DNA follows: TGTGCCAGCAGCTTAGTAGTGAACCCCCGGCGACCCCATGAGCAGTTCTTC. This sequence encodes CASSLVVNPRRPHEQFF.